These 29 T cell receptor beta chains were sequenced from one sample in a study of resident and recirculating memory T cells in vitiligo. Profiled with immunoSEQ multiplex PCR; TCRdb holds only in-frame clones, not every one. In the table there are 70,000 to 75,000 clones, roughly nine tenths of which are singletons. Material for sequencing was blood. These receptors were obtained from a male donor with vitiligo.

The chain couples TRBV10-3 to TRBJ2-3; maybe TRBD1 (5 bases). Trimming pared 4 bases from V and 3 bases from J, leaving 5 bases between. Germline V gene sequence: CDR1 ENHRY, CDR2 SYGVKD. This CDR3 region has 12 residues. CDR3 loop: CAISAGTDTQYF. CDR3 sequence (DNA): TGTGCCATCAGTGCAGGGACAGATACGCAGTATTTT.

The CDR3 DNA reads TGCGCCAGCAGCTTGGGTTTGCGGGGGGCTAATCTTACGCAGTATTTT. It codes for CASSLGLRGANLTQYF. The rearrangement links TRBV5-1 to TRBJ2-3; TRBD2 matches at 8 bases. The germline V gene has CDR1 SGHRS and CDR2 YFSETQ. The junction had 11 bases not matched to a gene; V was cut back by 0 bases and J by 8 bases. There are 16 residues in the CDR3.

This clone was recorded only once. V and J are TRBV30 and TRBJ1-5; D remains ambiguous. CDR3 length: 13 residues. The germline V and J ends were trimmed by 7 bases and 0 bases, with 10 bases remaining between them. Germline V gives CDR1 GTSNPN, CDR2 SVGIG (reference sequence). CDR3 region: CAFDTHSNQPQHF. The CDR3 region has the DNA TGTGCCTTTGACACCCATAGCAATCAGCCCCAGCATTTT.

Turning to this clone: In the same sample, other DNA sequences code for this CDR3. This chain joins TRBV5-1 and TRBJ2-1; 8 bases agree with TRBD2. The CDR3 sequence is 12 residues long. CDR1 and CDR2 (germline): SGHRS, YFSETQ. Trimming removed 3 bases from V and 8 bases from J; junction bases left unmatched: 1. CDR3 DNA sequence: TGCGCCAGCAGCTCCGGGGGGGATGAGCAGTTCTTC. Translating it yields CASSSGGDEQFF.

The genes are TRBV19 and TRBJ1-1; the D gene is possibly TRBD1 (6 bases). The V gene's germline CDR1 is LNHDA and CDR2 SQIVND (reference sequence). Trimming left V 5 bases short and J 4 bases short, with 14 bases between. The CDR3 loop spans 14 amino acids. DNA of the CDR3: TGTGCCAGTAGTTCTCAGGGGCCCGGCACTGAAGCTTTCTTT. Its protein product is CASSSQGPGTEAFF. The whole variable domain, remainder taken from reference TRBV19 and TRBJ1-1, is DGGITQSPKYLFRKEGQNVTLSCEQNLNHDAMYWYRQDPGQGLRLIYYSQIVNDFQKGDIAEGYSVSREKKESFPLTVTSAQKNPTAFYLCASSSQGPGTEAFFGQGTRLTVV.

The V gene is TRBV18, the J gene TRBJ1-5; D is possibly TRBD1 (5 bases). This CDR3 contains 16 residues. The V and J ends lost 2 bases and 3 bases respectively, with 14 bases between them. The germline V gene has CDR1 KGHSH and CDR2 LQKENI. CDR3: CASSPGDSLPNQPQHF. CDR3 bases: TGTGCCAGCTCACCAGGCGACAGCTTACCCAATCAGCCCCAGCATTTT.

The rearrangement uses TRBV6-5 and TRBJ1-2, with D perhaps matching TRBD1 (6 bases). Germline V gene sequence: CDR1 MNHEY, CDR2 SVGAGI. There are 13 residues in the CDR3. With 6 bases removed from V and 2 bases from J, the gap between germline ends came to 10 bases. The CDR3 reads CASSPQGNYGYTF. The CDR3 region has the DNA TGTGCCAGCAGCCCTCAGGGGAACTATGGCTACACCTTC.

The V gene is TRBV11-1, the J gene TRBJ2-1, with 8 positions matching TRBD1. From germline, CDR1 is SGHAT and CDR2 FQDESV (reference sequence). The V gene end was trimmed by 5 bases and the J gene end by 6 bases; junction bases not matched to a gene: 12. The CDR3 has 16 amino acids. This chain's CDR3 is CASSPGGLGVSNEQFF. DNA of the CDR3: TGTGCCAGCAGCCCAGGGGGCCTCGGGGTGTCCAATGAGCAGTTCTTC.

The chain joins TRBV6-1 to TRBJ1-2; the D gene is possibly TRBD1 (6 bases). Between the trimmed V and J ends, which lost 7 bases and 8 bases, there was a span of 23 bases. The CDR3 runs to 15 residues. Germline V lookup: CDR1 MNHNS, CDR2 SASEGT. For the CDR3, the DNA is TGTGCCAGCAAAGCGTACGTCGGACAGAGGGGCGGCTACACCTTC. Translation gives CASKAYVGQRGGYTF.

The V and J genes are TRBV5-1 and TRBJ2-1; possibly TRBD2 for D (7 bases). Germline-derived CDR1 and CDR2 are SGHRS and YFSETQ. Trimming stripped 1 base from V and 5 bases from J, with 25 bases between. This CDR3 comprises 19 residues. CDR3 sequence (DNA): TGCGCCAGCAGCTTGCGGCCTGCCGGGGGGCTATTTGTCCACAATGAGCAGTTCTTC. This gives the protein CASSLRPAGGLFVHNEQFF.

This clone was picked up many times. The chain combines TRBV18 with TRBJ1-2, with 7 bases matching TRBD1. The J segment lost 2 bases and the V segment lost 4 bases, leaving 7 bases of the junction unmatched. Germline V gene data show CDR1 as KGHSH and CDR2 as LQKENI. This CDR3 comprises 15 residues. CDR3 residues: CASSREDRMNYGYTF. The CDR3 nucleotides are TGTGCCAGCTCACGGGAGGACAGGATGAACTATGGCTACACCTTC. Drawing the rest from reference TRBV18 and TRBJ1-2, the complete variable domain is NAGVMQNPRHLVRRRGQEARLRCSPMKGHSHVYWYRQLPEEGLKFMVYLQKENIIDESGMPKERFSAEFPKEGPSILRIQQVVRGDSAAYFCASSREDRMNYGYTFGSGTRLTVV.

This chain joins TRBV5-1 and TRBJ1-2; D remains ambiguous. Germline CDR1 and CDR2: SGHRS and YFSETQ. The CDR3 sequence is 13 residues long. Trimming left V 0 bases short and J 8 bases short, with 11 bases between. The CDR3 here is CASSLDPGGGYTF. For the CDR3, the DNA is TGCGCCAGCAGCTTGGATCCGGGAGGCGGCTACACCTTC.

This sequence joins TRBV4-3 and TRBJ2-1, with 9 bases aligning to TRBD1. This CDR3 region has 16 residues. V shed 4 bases and J 10 bases; nucleotides not matched to a gene: 14. CDR1 and CDR2 from the germline V gene are LGHNA and YSLEER. The CDR3, as DNA: TGCGCCAGCAGCCCCACTCCGGGACAGGGCCTTTGGGAGCAGTTCTTC. Translated, it gives CASSPTPGQGLWEQFF.

J is TRBJ2-1 and V is TRBV14; 12 bases line up with TRBD2. The CDR3 runs to 13 residues. V shed 6 bases and J 14 bases; nucleotides not matched to a gene: 8. Germline V gene data show CDR1 as SGHDN and CDR2 as FVKESK. The CDR3 nucleotides read TGTGCCAGCAGGCCGCTAGCGGGGGGGACGGAGTTCTTC. Translated: CASRPLAGGTEFF.

The rearrangement links TRBV18 to TRBJ2-3; the match to TRBD2 covers 7 bases. This CDR3 spans 14 amino acids. Per germline, CDR1 KGHSH and CDR2 LQKENI. The ends lost 0 bases at V and 3 bases at J; junction bases unmatched: 0. The CDR3 reads CASSPPGGTDTQYF. CDR3 bases: TGTGCCAGCTCACCACCGGGGGGGACAGATACGCAGTATTTT.

The V gene is TRBV11-2, the J gene TRBJ2-7; D remains unclear. This CDR3 has 15 amino acids. Between the trimmed V and J ends, which lost 0 bases and 0 bases, there was a span of 9 bases. CDR1 and CDR2 from the germline V gene are SGHAT and FQNNGV. The chain's CDR3 is CASSLDAGYSYEQYF. The CDR3 DNA reads TGTGCCAGCAGCTTAGATGCCGGTTACTCCTACGAGCAGTACTTC.

The chain carries TRBV4-1 and TRBJ2-2, with TRBD2 matching 12 bases. This CDR3 is built from 17 residues. V lost 1 base and J lost 6; bases outside the gene matches: 6. Germline CDR1 MGHRA, CDR2 YSYEKL. CDR3 protein: CASSQGLAGARSGELFF. In DNA, the CDR3 is TGCGCCAGCAGCCAAGGACTAGCGGGGGCCCGTTCCGGGGAGCTGTTTTTT.

The chain recombines TRBV7-3 with TRBJ2-3, with 9 positions matching TRBD2. CDR1 is SGHTA and CDR2 is FQGTGA in the germline V gene. V was clipped by 2 bases and J by 5 bases; unmatched bases: 5. The CDR3 consists of 15 residues. The CDR3 region is CASSLLRGGRDTQYF. CDR3 sequence (DNA): TGTGCCAGCAGCTTACTGCGGGGGGGCCGAGATACGCAGTATTTT.

The chain joins TRBV19 to TRBJ1-1; D is perhaps TRBD1 (6 bases). The CDR3 totals 14 residues. Per germline, CDR1 LNHDA and CDR2 SQIVND (reference sequence). Trimming shortened V by 6 bases and J by 1 base, and 12 bases separated the two germline ends. CDR3 nucleotides: TGTGCCAGTAGCAGCCTGACAGGGAACACTGAAGCTTTCTTT. It encodes CASSSLTGNTEAFF.

The V call is TRBV5-1, the J call TRBJ2-3; D perhaps matches TRBD1 (6 bases). V shed 2 bases and J shed 2 bases, with 12 bases lying between them. Germline V gene sequence: CDR1 SGHRS, CDR2 YFSETQ. The length of the CDR3 is 15 residues. The CDR3 loop is CASSFMGAPTDTQYF. The CDR3 coding sequence is TGCGCCAGCAGCTTTATGGGGGCCCCCACAGATACGCAGTATTTT.

A remark on this clone: The same CDR3 can be traced to other DNA sequences in this sample. This rearrangement joins TRBV27 to TRBJ1-5, with D perhaps TRBD1 (6 bases). With 4 bases removed from V and 0 bases from J, the gap between germline ends came to 10 bases. The germline CDR1 and CDR2 sequences are MNHEY and SMNVEV (reference sequence). This CDR3 has 15 residues. The CDR3 DNA reads TGTGCCAGCAGTTCTCAGGGGTTTAGCAATCAGCCCCAGCATTTT. This translates into CASSSQGFSNQPQHF.

V is TRBV4-2 and J is TRBJ1-5, with 7 nucleotides matching TRBD1. V was clipped by 5 bases and J by 0 bases; unmatched bases: 4. Germline-derived CDR1 and CDR2 are LGHNA and YNFKEQ. The CDR3 runs 15 residues. The CDR3 nucleotides are TGTGCCAGCAGCTTACAGGGGTATAGCAATCAGCCCCAGCATTTT. Translated: CASSLQGYSNQPQHF.

This chain uses TRBV19 with TRBJ1-5; 7 bases are a match to TRBD1. The V gene end was trimmed by 7 bases and the J gene end by 11 bases; junction bases not matched to a gene: 11. The CDR3 is 13 residues long. The germline CDR1 and CDR2 sequences are LNHDA and SQIVND (reference sequence). CDR3: CASTRAGGMAQHF. CDR3 sequence (DNA): TGTGCCAGTACACGGGCAGGGGGTATGGCCCAGCATTTT.

This chain uses TRBV18 with TRBJ2-5; D call uncertain. V was pared by 0 bases and J by 4 bases, with 6 bases between. Germline loops: CDR1 KGHSH, CDR2 LQKENI. CDR3 length: 13 amino acids. CDR3 protein: CASSPPVVETQYF. CDR3 sequence (DNA): TGTGCCAGCTCACCACCGGTAGTAGAGACCCAGTACTTC.

This clone came up many times. The chain couples TRBV4-2 to TRBJ1-4; D is unresolved. Germline V gene data show CDR1 as LGHNA and CDR2 as YNFKEQ. The CDR3 contains 16 residues. V was shortened by 0 bases and J by 2 bases, with 10 bases between the two germline ends. The CDR3 loop reads CASSQDRRRTNEKLFF. CDR3 DNA: TGTGCCAGCAGCCAAGATAGACGGCGGACTAATGAAAAACTGTTTTTT.

In its sample, this clone was seen once. J is TRBJ2-2 and V is TRBV9; 9 nucleotides agree with TRBD2. The CDR3 covers 16 residues. Per germline, CDR1 SGDLS and CDR2 YYNGEE. With 0 bases clipped from V and 6 bases from J, the junction kept 6 bases outside the gene matches. The chain's CDR3 is CASSVEGGGASGELFF. The CDR3 nucleotides are TGTGCCAGCAGCGTAGAAGGCGGGGGGGCATCCGGGGAGCTGTTTTTT. Supplemented by reference TRBV9 and TRBJ2-2, the full variable domain reads DSGVTQTPKHLITATGQRVTLRCSPRSGDLSVYWYQQSLDQGLQFLIQYYNGEERAKGNILERFSAQQFPDLHSELNLSSLELGDSALYFCASSVEGGGASGELFFGEGSRLTVL.

The chain couples TRBV5-4 to TRBJ1-2; 9 bases are a match to TRBD1. Germline CDR1 and CDR2: SGHNT and YYREEE (reference sequence). V gave up 4 bases and J gave up 4 bases; unmatched junction bases: 5. The CDR3 is 14 amino acids. The CDR3 spells CASSDDRGAYGYTF. CDR3 DNA sequence: TGTGCCAGCAGCGACGACAGGGGGGCCTATGGCTACACCTTC.

The chain recombines TRBV5-1 with TRBJ1-2; the D gene is possibly TRBD1 (6 bases). CDR1 and CDR2 from the germline V gene are SGHRS and YFSETQ. V was pared by 5 bases and J by 0 bases, with 11 bases between. CDR3 length: 14 residues. CDR3 bases: TGCGCCAGCAGGATGGACAGCGCTAACTATGGCTACACCTTC. Amino acids: CASRMDSANYGYTF.

The V gene is TRBV5-1, the J gene TRBJ2-5; 16 nucleotides match TRBD2. J was trimmed by 5 bases and V by 2 bases; bases with no gene match: 12. The CDR3 covers 19 residues. Germline V gene data show CDR1 as SGHRS and CDR2 as YFSETQ. The CDR3 sequence: CASSFGTGTSGGVLETQYF. In nucleotides, the CDR3 is TGCGCCAGCAGCTTTGGCACCGGGACTAGCGGGGGGGTTCTCGAGACCCAGTACTTC. The entire variable domain, with the rest obtained from reference TRBV5-1 and TRBJ2-5, is as follows: KAGVTQTPRYLIKTRGQQVTLSCSPISGHRSVSWYQQTPGQGLQFLFEYFSETQRNKGNFPGRFSGRQFSNSRSEMNVSTLELGDSALYLCASSFGTGTSGGVLETQYFGPGTRLLVL.